This T cell receptor (beta chain) was found in a study of blood T cell repertoires in COVID-19. The CDR3 length is 18 residues. Original data processing: Amplifying reference gene primers gave estimates of nucleated cell counts. Generated by immunoSEQ multiplex PCR, the TCRdb table keeps only in-frame clones and is missing some. V and J calls and clone size come straight from that table; D and trimming were deduced from the DNA. This table has some 260,000 clones, approximately 77% appearing once. The J gene is TRBJ1-5, the V gene TRBV21-1; TRBD1, as called in the table, went unchecked against the DNA. TRBV21-1 is a known pseudogene. What was sequenced was peripheral blood. This receptor was taken from a woman between 18 and 29 years old with acute or convalescent COVID-19. The CDR3 reads CASSKWGRTGRSNQPQHF. In DNA form, the CDR3 reads TGTGCCAGCAGCAAATGGGGGAGGACAGGGCGTAGCAATCAGCCCCAGCATTTT.